These T cell receptor beta chains were read from a single sample in a study of T cell responses to AZD1222 COVID-19 vaccine. Method: immunoSEQ multiplex PCR; TCRdb's copy keeps in-frame clones and lacks some. The table records 75,000 to 100,000 clones, nearly 90% of them present only once. Sequencing was performed on peripheral blood, taken on day 0 of AZD1222 vaccination. Receptors were obtained from an adult in good health. CDR3s leave out the opening cysteine and the closing phenylalanine or tryptophan.

TRBV10-3,9,AIRESYEQY
TRBV5-1,11,ASSPGTVEKLF
TRBV19,13,ASSTPRLANYGYT
TRBV4-2,12,ASSQGGGADTQY
TRBV30,10,AWTGTGDGYT
TRBV5-8,16,ASSLFRDASSYNSPLH
TRBV11-3,13,ASSLYRGGVETQY
TRBV10-3,12,AISEVQEVPPQH
TRBV20-1,9,SATVNYGYT
TRBV25-1,13,ASSEFIGRESGYT
TRBV19,10,ASSLGRGQQY
TRBV9,13,ASSAGGGVNQPQH
TRBV9,13,ASSVDTGGAETQY
TRBV5-1,13,ASSLGGTGGYEQY
TRBV4-3,14,ASSQDLAGGQETQY
TRBV25-1,12,ASSRQGSAYEQY
TRBV6-5,10,ASSLQGDTQY
TRBV30,10,AWSVGPYGYT
TRBV19,12,ASSKDRVDEKLF
TRBV6-5,14,ASSYSLFTSNYGYT
TRBV19,14,ASSRGRAASQETQY
TRBV6-6,11,ASRTRGHYEQY
TRBV6-5,11,ASNHGGTGELF
TRBV18,13,ASSPDRSVGYGYT
TRBV5-1,14,ASSLVFNSYNSPLH
TRBV19,10,ASSPPSIEAF
TRBV18,13,ASSPSGRGNTEAF
TRBV7-6,13,ASSLGRRGNEKLF
TRBV6-5,12,ASRAGQYNEKLF
TRBV18,12,ASSRNMNTGELF
TRBV7-7,11,ASSPGVTGELF
TRBV12-3/TRBV12-4,11,ASSFRFRDEQY
TRBV5-1,12,ASRDRGDTGELF
TRBV5-5,12,ASSQRPGPSGYT
TRBV30,9,AWSGLDEAF
TRBV7-9,11,ASSPPGGYGYT